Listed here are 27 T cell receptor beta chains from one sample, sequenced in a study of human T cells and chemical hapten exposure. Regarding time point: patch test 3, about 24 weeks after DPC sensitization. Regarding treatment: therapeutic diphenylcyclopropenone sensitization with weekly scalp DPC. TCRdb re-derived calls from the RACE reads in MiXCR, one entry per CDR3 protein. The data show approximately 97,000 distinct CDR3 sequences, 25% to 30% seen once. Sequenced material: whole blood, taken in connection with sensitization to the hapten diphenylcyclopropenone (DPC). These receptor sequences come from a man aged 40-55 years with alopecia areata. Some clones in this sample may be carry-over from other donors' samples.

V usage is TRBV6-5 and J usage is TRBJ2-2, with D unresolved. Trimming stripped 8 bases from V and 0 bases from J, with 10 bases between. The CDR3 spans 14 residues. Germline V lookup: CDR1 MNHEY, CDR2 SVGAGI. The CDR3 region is CASEPPSNTGELFF. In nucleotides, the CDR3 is TGTGCCAGCGAGCCCCCTTCGAACACCGGGGAGCTGTTTTTT.

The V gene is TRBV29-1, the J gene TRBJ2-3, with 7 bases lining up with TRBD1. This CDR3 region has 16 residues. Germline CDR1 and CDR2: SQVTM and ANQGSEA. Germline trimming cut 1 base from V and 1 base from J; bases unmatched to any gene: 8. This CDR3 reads CSVEGKPTGGTDTQYF. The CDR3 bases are TGCAGCGTTGAAGGGAAGCCAACAGGGGGCACAGATACGCAGTATTTT.

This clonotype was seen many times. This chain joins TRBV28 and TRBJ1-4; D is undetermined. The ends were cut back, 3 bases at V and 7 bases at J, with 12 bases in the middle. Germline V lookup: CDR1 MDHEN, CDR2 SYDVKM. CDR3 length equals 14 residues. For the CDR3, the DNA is TGTGCCAGCAGTTTCCAAGGCGAGGGTGAAAAACTGTTTTTT. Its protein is CASSFQGEGEKLFF.

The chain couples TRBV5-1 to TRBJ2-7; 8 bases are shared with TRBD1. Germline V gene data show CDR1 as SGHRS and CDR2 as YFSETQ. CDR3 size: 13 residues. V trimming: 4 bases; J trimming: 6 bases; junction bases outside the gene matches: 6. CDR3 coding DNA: TGCGCCAGCAGCCCCAGGGGGCCGGGCGAGCAGTACTTC. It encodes CASSPRGPGEQYF.

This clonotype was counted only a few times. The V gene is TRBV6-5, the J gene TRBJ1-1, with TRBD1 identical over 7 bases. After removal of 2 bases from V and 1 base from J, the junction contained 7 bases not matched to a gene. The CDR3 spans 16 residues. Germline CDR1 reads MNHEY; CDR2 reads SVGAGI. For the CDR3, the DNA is TGTGCCAGCAGTTACAGCAACAGGGGACCGAACACTGAAGCTTTCTTT. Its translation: CASSYSNRGPNTEAFF.

The CDR3 loop is CASTPTGGESPLHF. DNA of the CDR3: TGTGCCAGCACCCCGACAGGGGGCGAATCACCCCTCCACTTT. The chain employs TRBV12-3 or TRBV12-4 and TRBJ1-6, with TRBD1 matching over 10 bases. CDR3 length equals 14 residues. The J segment lost 10 bases and the V segment lost 7 bases, leaving 7 bases of the junction unmatched.

In nucleotides, the CDR3 is TGTGCCAGCAGCCTTAGTAACAATGAGCAGTTCTTC. Translation gives CASSLSNNEQFF. The chain employs TRBV7-3 and TRBJ2-1; D unclear. The germline gives CDR1 SGHTA, CDR2 FQGTGA. The V gene lost 5 bases and the J gene lost 5 bases, with 7 bases spanning the gap. This CDR3 contains 12 residues.

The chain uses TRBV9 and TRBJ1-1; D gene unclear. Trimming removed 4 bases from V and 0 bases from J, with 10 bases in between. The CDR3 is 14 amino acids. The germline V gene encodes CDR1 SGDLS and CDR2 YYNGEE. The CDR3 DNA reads TGTGCCAGCAGCCCCAGCATAATGAACACTGAAGCTTTCTTT. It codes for CASSPSIMNTEAFF.

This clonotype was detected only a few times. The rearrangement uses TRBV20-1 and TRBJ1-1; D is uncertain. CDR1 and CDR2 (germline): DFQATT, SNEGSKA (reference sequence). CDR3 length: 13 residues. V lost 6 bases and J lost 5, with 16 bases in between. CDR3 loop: CSARNVPTTEAFF. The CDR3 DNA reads TGCAGTGCGCGAAATGTCCCAACTACTGAAGCTTTCTTT.

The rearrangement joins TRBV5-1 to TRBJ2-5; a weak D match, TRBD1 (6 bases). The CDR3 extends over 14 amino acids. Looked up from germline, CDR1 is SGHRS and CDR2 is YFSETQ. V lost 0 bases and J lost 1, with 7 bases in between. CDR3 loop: CASSLEGGQETQYF. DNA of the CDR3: TGCGCCAGCAGCTTGGAAGGGGGCCAAGAGACCCAGTACTTC. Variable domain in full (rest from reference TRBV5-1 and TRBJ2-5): KAGVTQTPRYLIKTRGQQVTLSCSPISGHRSVSWYQQTPGQGLQFLFEYFSETQRNKGNFPGRFSGRQFSNSRSEMNVSTLELGDSALYLCASSLEGGQETQYFGPGTRLLVL.

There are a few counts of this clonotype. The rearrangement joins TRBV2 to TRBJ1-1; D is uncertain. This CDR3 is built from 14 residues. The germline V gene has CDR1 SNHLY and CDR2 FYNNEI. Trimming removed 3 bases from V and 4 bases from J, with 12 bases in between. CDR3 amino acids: CASSDYLGGTEAFF. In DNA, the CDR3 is TGTGCCAGCAGTGACTACCTTGGCGGCACTGAAGCTTTCTTT.

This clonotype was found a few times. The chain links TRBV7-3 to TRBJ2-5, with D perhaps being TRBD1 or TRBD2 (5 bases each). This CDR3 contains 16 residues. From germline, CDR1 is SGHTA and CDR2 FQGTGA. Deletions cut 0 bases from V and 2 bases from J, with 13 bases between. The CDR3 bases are TGTGCCAGCAGCTTAACGGGACGGATGGTTCAAGAGACCCAGTACTTC. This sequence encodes CASSLTGRMVQETQYF. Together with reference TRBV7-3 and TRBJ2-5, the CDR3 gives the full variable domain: GAGVSQTPSNKVTEKGKYVELRCDPISGHTALYWYRQSLGQGPEFLIYFQGTGAADDSGLPNDRFFAVRPEGSVSTLKIQRTERGDSAVYLCASSLTGRMVQETQYFGPGTRLLVL.

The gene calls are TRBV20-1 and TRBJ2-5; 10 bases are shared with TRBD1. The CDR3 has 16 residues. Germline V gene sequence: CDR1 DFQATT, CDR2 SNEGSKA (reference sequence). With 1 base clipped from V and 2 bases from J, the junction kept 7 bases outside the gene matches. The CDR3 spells CSARGRSDRGQETQYF. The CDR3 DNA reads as TGCAGTGCTAGAGGAAGATCGGACAGGGGGCAAGAGACCCAGTACTTC.

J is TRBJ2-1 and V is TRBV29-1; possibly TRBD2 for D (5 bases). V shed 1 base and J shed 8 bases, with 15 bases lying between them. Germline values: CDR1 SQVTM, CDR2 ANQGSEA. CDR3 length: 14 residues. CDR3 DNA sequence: TGCAGCGTTGAAGGCAGAGCAACGAGGGATGAGCAGTTCTTC. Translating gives CSVEGRATRDEQFF.

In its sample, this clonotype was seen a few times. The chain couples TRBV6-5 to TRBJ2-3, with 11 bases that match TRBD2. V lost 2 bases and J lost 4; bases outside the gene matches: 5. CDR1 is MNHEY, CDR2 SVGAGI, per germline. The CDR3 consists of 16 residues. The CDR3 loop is CASSYASGRRADTQYF. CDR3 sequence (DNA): TGTGCCAGCAGTTACGCTAGCGGGAGGAGGGCAGATACGCAGTATTTT.

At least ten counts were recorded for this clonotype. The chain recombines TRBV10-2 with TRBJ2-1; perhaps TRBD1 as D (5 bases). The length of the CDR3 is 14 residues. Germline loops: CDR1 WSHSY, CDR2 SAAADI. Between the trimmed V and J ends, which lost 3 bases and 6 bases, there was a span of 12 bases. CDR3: CASSDWTSANEQFF. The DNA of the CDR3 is TGCGCCAGCAGTGATTGGACAAGCGCCAATGAGCAGTTCTTC.

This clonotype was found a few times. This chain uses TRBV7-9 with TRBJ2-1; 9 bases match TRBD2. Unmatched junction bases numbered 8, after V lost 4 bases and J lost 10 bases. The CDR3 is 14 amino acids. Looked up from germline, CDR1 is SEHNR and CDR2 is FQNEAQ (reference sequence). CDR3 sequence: CASSSLAGTQEQFF. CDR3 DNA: TGTGCCAGCAGCTCTCTAGCGGGGACTCAGGAGCAGTTCTTC.

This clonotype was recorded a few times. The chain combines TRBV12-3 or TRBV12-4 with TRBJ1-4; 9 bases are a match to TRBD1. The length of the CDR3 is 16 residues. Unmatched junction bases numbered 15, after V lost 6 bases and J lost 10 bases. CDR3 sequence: CASRPGTGSLSGKLFF. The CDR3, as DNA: TGTGCCAGCAGACCCGGGACAGGGAGCCTTAGTGGAAAACTGTTTTTT.

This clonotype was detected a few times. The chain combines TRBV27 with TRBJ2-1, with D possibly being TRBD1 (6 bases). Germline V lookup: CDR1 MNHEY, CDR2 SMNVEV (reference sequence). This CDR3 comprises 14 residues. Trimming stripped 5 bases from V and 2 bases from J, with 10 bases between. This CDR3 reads CASSRQGPYNEQFF. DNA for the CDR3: TGTGCCAGCAGTAGGCAGGGGCCCTACAATGAGCAGTTCTTC.

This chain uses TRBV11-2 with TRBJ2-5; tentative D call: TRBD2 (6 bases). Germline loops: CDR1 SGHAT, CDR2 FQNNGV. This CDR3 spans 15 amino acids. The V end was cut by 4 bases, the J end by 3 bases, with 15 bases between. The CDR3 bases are TGTGCCAGCAGCTCCGCGGGACTCCCAAAAGAGACCCAGTACTTC. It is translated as CASSSAGLPKETQYF.

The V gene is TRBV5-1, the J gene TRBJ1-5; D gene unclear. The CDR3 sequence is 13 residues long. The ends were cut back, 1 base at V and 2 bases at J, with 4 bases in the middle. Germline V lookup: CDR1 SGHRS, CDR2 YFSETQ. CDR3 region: CASSLYGNQPQHF. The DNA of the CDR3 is TGCGCCAGCAGCTTGTATGGCAATCAGCCCCAGCATTTT. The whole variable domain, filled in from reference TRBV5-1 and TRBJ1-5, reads KAGVTQTPRYLIKTRGQQVTLSCSPISGHRSVSWYQQTPGQGLQFLFEYFSETQRNKGNFPGRFSGRQFSNSRSEMNVSTLELGDSALYLCASSLYGNQPQHFGDGTRLSIL.

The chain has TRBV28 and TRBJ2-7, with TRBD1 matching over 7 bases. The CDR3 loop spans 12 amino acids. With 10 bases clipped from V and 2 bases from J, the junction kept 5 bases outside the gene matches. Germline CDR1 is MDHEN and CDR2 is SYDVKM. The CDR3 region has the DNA TGTGCCATCCAGACAGGGACCTACGAGCAGTACTTC. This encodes CAIQTGTYEQYF.

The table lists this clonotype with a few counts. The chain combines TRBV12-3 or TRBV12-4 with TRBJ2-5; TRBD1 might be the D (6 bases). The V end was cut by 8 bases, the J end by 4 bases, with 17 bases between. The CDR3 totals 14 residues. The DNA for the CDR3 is TGTGCCAGCTCAATCTTACAGGGTGCAGAGACCCAGTACTTC. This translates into CASSILQGAETQYF.

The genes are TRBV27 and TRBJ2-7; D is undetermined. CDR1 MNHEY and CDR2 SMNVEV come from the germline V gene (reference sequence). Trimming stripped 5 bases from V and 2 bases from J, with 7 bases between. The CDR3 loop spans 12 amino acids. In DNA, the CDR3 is TGTGCCAGCAGTAGCACACCCTACGAGCAGTACTTC. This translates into CASSSTPYEQYF.

The CDR3 spells CASSLEFLAGGTDTQYF. The CDR3 nucleotides read TGTGCCAGCAGCTTGGAATTTCTAGCGGGCGGCACAGATACGCAGTATTTT. J is TRBJ2-3 and V is TRBV11-2; 8 bases match TRBD2. CDR1 SGHAT and CDR2 FQNNGV come from the germline V gene. The V and J ends lost 3 bases and 1 base, in that order; junction bases with no gene match: 9. CDR3 length: 17 residues.

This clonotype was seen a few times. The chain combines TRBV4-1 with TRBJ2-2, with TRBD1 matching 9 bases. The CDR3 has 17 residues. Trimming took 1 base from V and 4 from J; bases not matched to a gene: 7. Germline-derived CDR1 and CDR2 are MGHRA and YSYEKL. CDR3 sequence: CASSQGGQGVGTGELFF. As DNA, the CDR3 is TGCGCCAGCAGCCAAGGGGGACAGGGAGTGGGCACCGGGGAGCTGTTTTTT.

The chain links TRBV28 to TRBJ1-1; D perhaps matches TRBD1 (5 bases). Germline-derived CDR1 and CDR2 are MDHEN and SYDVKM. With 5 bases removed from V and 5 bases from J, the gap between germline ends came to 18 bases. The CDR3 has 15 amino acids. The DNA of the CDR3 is TGTGCCAGCAGTCCCCCCGGGGGGAGGCTAACTGAAGCTTTCTTT. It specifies CASSPPGGRLTEAFF.